The 30 T cell receptor beta chains below were found in one sample sequenced in a study of CXCR3-negative and CXCR3-positive naive CD8 T cells. The method, 5' RACE with UMI labels, was used to prepare the TRB cDNA libraries. TCRdb reprocessed the 5' RACE reads and keeps a single row for each CDR3 protein, giving no DNA. This table holds some 130,000 distinct CDR3 sequences. Study results and limitations: A higher hydrophobicity marked the TRB CDR3s of CXCR3-positive naive cells versus CXCR3-negative naive cells.

These receptors have no known antigen. Sequenced input: naive CXCR3+ CD8+ T cells from blood. The subset: CD45RO-CCR7+CD27+CD95- naive CD8+ T cells expressing CXCR3 (TNR3+). These receptors all stem from a human donor in good health. Some clones in this sample may be carry-over from other donors' samples.

The chain carries TRBV6-6 and TRBJ2-3; TCRdb reports TRBD2, a call that lacks DNA to check it against. This CDR3 is 19 amino acids long. Looked up from germline, CDR1 is MNHNY and CDR2 is SVGAGI (reference sequence). This CDR3 is CASSYARPSGIGGTDTQYF.

This chain links TRBV5-1 with TRBJ2-1; no DNA is available, so the TRBD2 call from TCRdb remains unchecked. Germline V CDR1 and CDR2: SGHRS, YFSETQ. The CDR3 spans 16 residues. The CDR3 is CASSLAQTSGYNEKFF.

The chain is built from TRBV11-2 and TRBJ2-7; TCRdb names TRBD1, which stays unverified in the absence of DNA. The length of the CDR3 is 15 residues. The V gene's germline CDR1 is SGHAT and CDR2 FQNNGV. CDR3 region: CASSHTNREFAEQYF.

V and J are TRBV28 and TRBJ2-1; no DNA is available, so the TRBD1 call from TCRdb remains unchecked. The CDR3 length is 11 residues. The germline V gene has CDR1 MDHEN and CDR2 SYDVKM. The CDR3 sequence is CASSGGNEQFF. The variable domain in full, completed from reference TRBV28 and TRBJ2-1, reads DVKVTQSSRYLVKRTGEKVFLECVQDMDHENMFWYRQDPGLGLRLIYFSYDVKMKEKGDIPEGYSVSREKKERFSLILESASTNQTSMYLCASSGGNEQFFGPGTRLTVL.

The chain carries TRBV7-9 and TRBJ2-7; TCRdb selects TRBD1, and the lack of DNA leaves this call unchecked. CDR1 is SEHNR, CDR2 FQNEAQ, per germline (reference sequence). This CDR3 is 14 amino acids long. This CDR3 is CASSPPGQSYEQYF.

CDR3 loop: CASSDTTGAGANVLTF. The rearrangement links TRBV6-4 to TRBJ2-6; TCRdb gives TRBD1 as the D gene, but with no DNA this cannot be confirmed. The V gene's germline CDR1 is MRHNA and CDR2 SNTAGT. The CDR3 is 16 residues long.

V usage is TRBV5-1 and J usage is TRBJ1-1. Germline loops: CDR1 SGHRS, CDR2 YFSETQ. This CDR3 contains 13 residues. CDR3 in amino acids: CASSLEGVEEAFF.

The rearrangement joins TRBV6-1 to TRBJ2-7; the TRBD2 assignment by TCRdb is unverifiable without DNA. CDR1 and CDR2 from the germline V gene are MNHNS and SASEGT. The CDR3 contains 20 residues. The CDR3 sequence: CASSDAFRDSRPPPASEQYF.

This chain connects TRBV2 to TRBJ2-7; there is no DNA to check the TCRdb D call of TRBD2. CDR3 length: 13 residues. CDR1 SNHLY and CDR2 FYNNEI come from the germline V gene. This CDR3 is CASREAGGSEEYF.

This chain joins TRBV19 and TRBJ2-1; TCRdb calls TRBD1, which cannot be checked without DNA. The CDR3 contains 15 residues. Per germline, CDR1 LNHDA and CDR2 SQIVND (reference sequence). CDR3: CASSDPPSSYNEQFF.

V gene TRBV7-3 combines with J gene TRBJ2-2; with no DNA, the TCRdb D assignment of TRBD1 cannot be verified. This CDR3 spans 15 amino acids. Germline CDR1 SGHTA, CDR2 FQGTGA. The CDR3 reads CASSLIGGNTGELFF. The entire variable domain, with the rest obtained from reference TRBV7-3 and TRBJ2-2, is as follows: GAGVSQTPSNKVTEKGKYVELRCDPISGHTALYWYRQSLGQGPEFLIYFQGTGAADDSGLPNDRFFAVRPEGSVSTLKIQRTERGDSAVYLCASSLIGGNTGELFFGEGSRLTVL.

V gene TRBV10-1 combines with J gene TRBJ2-7; the TCRdb call, TRBD2, lacks DNA for checking. Germline V gene sequence: CDR1 WNHNN, CDR2 SYGVQD (reference sequence). The CDR3 spans 15 residues. CDR3 in amino acids: CASSEQRDLTYEQYF.

The rearrangement joins TRBV5-1 to TRBJ2-7; TCRdb's assignment of TRBD1 cannot be checked, as there is no DNA. The CDR3 covers 14 residues. Germline V gene data show CDR1 as SGHRS and CDR2 as YFSETQ. The CDR3 protein is CASSPWDSVYEQYF.

The chain is built from TRBV6-6 and TRBJ2-3. The CDR3 covers 14 residues. Looked up from germline, CDR1 is MNHNY and CDR2 is SVGAGI (reference sequence). CDR3: CASSSRNRPDTQYF.

This chain connects TRBV5-1 to TRBJ2-3; the D call from TCRdb, TRBD2, cannot be confirmed without DNA. This CDR3 spans 18 amino acids. CDR1 and CDR2 from the germline V gene are SGHRS and YFSETQ. The CDR3 sequence: CASSPWTSGTASTDTQYF.

This chain's CDR3 is CASTFSGIGYNEQFF. The V call is TRBV11-2, the J call TRBJ2-1; TCRdb indicates TRBD1, and absent DNA this call remains unverified. This CDR3 is 15 amino acids long. Germline values: CDR1 SGHAT, CDR2 FQNNGV.

This chain uses TRBV27 with TRBJ2-4; TCRdb returns TRBD2, unconfirmable since there is no DNA. From germline, CDR1 is MNHEY and CDR2 SMNVEV (reference sequence). The CDR3 has 14 amino acids. This CDR3 reads CASSLTPRGDIQYF.

V is TRBV28 and J is TRBJ1-5. The CDR3 contains 14 residues. Germline-derived CDR1 and CDR2 are MDHEN and SYDVKM. The CDR3 loop reads CASSLWSSNQPQHF.

V usage is TRBV6-2 or TRBV6-3 and J usage is TRBJ2-7; TCRdb gives TRBD2 as the D gene, but with no DNA this cannot be confirmed. Germline lookup yields CDR1 MNHEY and CDR2 SVGEGT. The CDR3 length is 15 residues. CDR3 amino acids: CASSYGLAHSYEQYF.

The chain is built from TRBV7-9 and TRBJ2-7. The CDR3 is 17 residues long. Germline V CDR1 and CDR2: SEHNR, FQNEAQ (reference sequence). The chain's CDR3 is CASSLARSLKTGYEQYF.

The CDR3 reads CASSDRGGYNEQFF. V and J are TRBV9 and TRBJ2-1; the D gene TCRdb calls, TRBD1, cannot be checked with no DNA. Germline values: CDR1 SGDLS, CDR2 YYNGEE. The CDR3 length is 14 residues. Together with reference TRBV9 and TRBJ2-1, the CDR3 gives the full variable domain: DSGVTQTPKHLITATGQRVTLRCSPRSGDLSVYWYQQSLDQGLQFLIQYYNGEERAKGNILERFSAQQFPDLHSELNLSSLELGDSALYFCASSDRGGYNEQFFGPGTRLTVL.

The CDR3 loop reads CASSLLASGGSTDTQYF. The rearrangement joins TRBV28 to TRBJ2-3; TCRdb's D gene call, TRBD2, goes unchecked for lack of DNA. Germline lookup yields CDR1 MDHEN and CDR2 SYDVKM. This CDR3 spans 17 amino acids.

The chain has TRBV9 and TRBJ2-7; TCRdb selects TRBD1, and the lack of DNA leaves this call unchecked. Germline CDR1 SGDLS, CDR2 YYNGEE. CDR3 length: 14 residues. This chain's CDR3 is CASSPRGQGNEQYF. Full variable domain (outside the CDR3, taken from reference TRBV9 and TRBJ2-7): DSGVTQTPKHLITATGQRVTLRCSPRSGDLSVYWYQQSLDQGLQFLIQYYNGEERAKGNILERFSAQQFPDLHSELNLSSLELGDSALYFCASSPRGQGNEQYFGPGTRLTVT.

The rearrangement joins TRBV29-1 to TRBJ1-1. This CDR3 is 11 amino acids long. CDR1 SQVTM and CDR2 ANQGSEA come from the germline V gene. CDR3 sequence reads: CSVERDTEAFF.

The chain uses TRBV12-3 or TRBV12-4 and TRBJ2-1. CDR3 size: 11 residues. This chain's CDR3 is CASTTHNEQFF.

The chain links TRBV9 to TRBJ2-7; checking the TCRdb D call of TRBD1 is not possible without DNA. Germline V gene lookup returns CDR1 SGDLS and CDR2 YYNGEE. CDR3 length: 15 amino acids. The CDR3 is CASSVADRGVYEQYF.

The chain recombines TRBV13 with TRBJ2-1; TCRdb names TRBD1, which stays unverified in the absence of DNA. This CDR3 spans 16 amino acids. The germline V gene encodes CDR1 PRHDT and CDR2 FYEKMQ (reference sequence). The CDR3: CASSQAGWSSYNEQFF.

The CDR3 region is CATSRENGYEQYF. The chain recombines TRBV15 with TRBJ2-7. Germline V gene lookup returns CDR1 LNHNV and CDR2 YYDKDF (reference sequence). This CDR3 has 13 amino acids.

The chain links TRBV10-3 to TRBJ2-7; TCRdb designates TRBD1, a call that cannot be tested without DNA. CDR3 length: 14 residues. CDR1 and CDR2 (germline): ENHRY, SYGVKD. This CDR3 reads CAISPGTGGYEQYF.

The chain uses TRBV5-1 and TRBJ2-3; with no DNA, the TCRdb D assignment of TRBD2 cannot be verified. The CDR3 runs to 17 residues. Looked up from germline, CDR1 is SGHRS and CDR2 is YFSETQ. Here the CDR3 reads CASSLAGAGGNTDTQYF.